This T cell receptor (beta chain) was sequenced during a study of CD8 T cells in Susac syndrome. Random hexamers served to reverse transcribe about 0.5 to 1 ug RNA. One entry per CDR3 protein results from TCRdb running MiXCR on the immunoSEQ multiplex PCR reads. This repertoire shows about 120,000 distinct CDR3 sequences, approximately 91% found once; its top ten account for 0.11% to 0.15%. Unmatched junction bases numbered 8, after V lost 8 bases and J lost 0 bases. From germline, CDR1 is SQVTM and CDR2 ANQGSEA. The CDR3 covers 14 residues. Sequencing of TCR beta was carried out in blood CD8+ and CD4+ T cells.

The chain couples TRBV29-1 to TRBJ1-1; 8 bases map to TRBD1. What was sequenced was CD4+ T cells from PBMCs. The sequence came from a human donor in good health. The CDR3 bases are TGCAGCCTCCTGCGGGGACAGGTGAACACTGAAGCTTTCTTT. Encoded protein: CSLLRGQVNTEAFF.